The clone carrying this T cell receptor beta chain was seen at least ten times. Germline trimming cut 5 bases from V and 1 base from J; bases unmatched to any gene: 6. The CDR3 loop spans 15 amino acids. Germline loops: CDR1 SGHTA, CDR2 FQGNSA. These data are taken from a study of T cell repertoires in cytomegalovirus infection. Background on the study: CMV infection and matching HLA type were both indicated by public TCR beta signatures.

TCRdb called the reads again in MiXCR, with one record for every CDR3 protein. The table has a few hundred thousand distinct CDR3 sequences, around 9.5% seen once. This sequence was found in a human donor in good health (CMV status not recorded). Some clones in this sample may be carry-over from other donors' samples. Sample: PBMCs. V is TRBV7-2 and J is TRBJ2-3; 7 nucleotides align to TRBD2. CDR3 protein: CASSPMGGGTDTQYF. CDR3 DNA sequence: TGTGCCAGCAGCCCCATGGGGGGGGGCACAGATACGCAGTATTTT.